A single T cell receptor (beta chain) is shown here with its context. Its target is not known. The V end was cut by 5 bases, the J end by 2 bases, with 18 bases between. The CDR3 sequence is 16 residues long. Germline loops: CDR1 SGHVS, CDR2 FNYEAQ. TCRdb keeps only in-frame clones here, not all; method: immunoSEQ multiplex PCR. The sample has some 130,000 clones, 80% to 90% seen once; the top ten hold 1.9%. The data were obtained in a study of T cell responses to AZD1222 COVID-19 vaccine. Study outcomes and limitations: Sampling captured repertoires only after the peak T cell response. Spike was spanned by vaccine-associated CD4 TCRs, which were dominant at 160-218 and 743-854.

This receptor was identified in an adult in good health. Here the sequenced sample was peripheral blood, taken on day 0 of AZD1222 vaccination. This sequence joins TRBV7-6 and TRBJ2-5; D is perhaps TRBD1 (7 bases). CDR3 sequence: CASSASGGWLQETQYF. The CDR3 DNA reads TGTGCCAGCAGCGCCTCAGGGGGGTGGTTGCAAGAGACCCAGTACTTC.